A selection of T cell receptor beta chains follows, all from one sample in a study of T cell responses to AZD1222 COVID-19 vaccine. Sequenced by immunoSEQ multiplex PCR; TCRdb stores in-frame clones only, minus some. Seen here are approximately 140,000 clones, 89% observed once, and the top ten hold about 3%. Here the sequenced sample was peripheral blood, taken on day 0 of AZD1222 vaccination. These TCRs come from an adult in good health. Each CDR3 is given with its conserved first and last residue. Fields, in order: V gene, clone size, J gene, D gene, CDR3 protein, CDR3 DNA. The D gene is left open where the match is weak. Clone size is shown for a subset of rows, as once, few, many or a class of expanded clone.

V gene: TRBV6-2/TRBV6-3; clone size: -; J gene: TRBJ2-1; D gene: -; CDR3 protein: CASSDSPVERNEQFF; CDR3 DNA: TGTGCCAGCAGTGACTCGCCAGTGGAACGGAATGAGCAGTTCTTC
V gene: TRBV2; clone size: -; J gene: TRBJ2-2; D gene: -; CDR3 protein: CASSHRRGSSPNTGELFF; CDR3 DNA: TGTGCCAGCAGTCACCGGAGGGGATCCTCGCCGAACACCGGGGAGCTGTTTTTT
V gene: TRBV4-3; clone size: -; J gene: TRBJ1-3; D gene: -; CDR3 protein: CASSQDVSERNTIYF; CDR3 DNA: TGCGCCAGCAGCCAAGATGTGTCGGAACGAAACACCATATATTTT
V gene: TRBV5-5; clone size: -; J gene: TRBJ1-4; D gene: -; CDR3 protein: CASSLVAVRNEKLFF; CDR3 DNA: TGTGCCAGCAGTTTAGTGGCCGTGAGAAATGAAAAACTGTTTTTT
V gene: TRBV6-5; clone size: -; J gene: TRBJ2-5; D gene: TRBD1; CDR3 protein: CASSYPSGQKGTQYF; CDR3 DNA: TGTGCCAGCAGTTACCCCTCGGGACAGAAGGGGACCCAGTACTTC
V gene: TRBV15; clone size: -; J gene: TRBJ2-1; D gene: TRBD2; CDR3 protein: CATSRPRTSRRYNEQFF; CDR3 DNA: TGTGCCACCAGCAGACCAAGGACTAGCAGGAGATACAATGAGCAGTTCTTC
V gene: TRBV4-1; clone size: once; J gene: TRBJ2-3; D gene: -; CDR3 protein: CASSQEGTRSNTDTQYF; CDR3 DNA: TGCGCCAGCAGCCAAGAGGGGACAAGGAGTAACACAGATACGCAGTATTTT
V gene: TRBV12-5; clone size: -; J gene: TRBJ1-1; D gene: -; CDR3 protein: CASGLNSGIEAFF; CDR3 DNA: TGTGCTAGTGGTTTGAACTCGGGGATTGAAGCTTTCTTT
V gene: TRBV5-8; clone size: -; J gene: TRBJ2-7; D gene: -; CDR3 protein: CASSLGGVSYEQYF; CDR3 DNA: TGTGCCAGCAGCTTGGGTGGGGTTTCCTACGAGCAGTACTTC
V gene: TRBV2; clone size: -; J gene: TRBJ2-3; D gene: TRBD2; CDR3 protein: CASSVAGRTDTQYF; CDR3 DNA: TGTGCCAGCAGTGTAGCGGGCCGCACAGATACGCAGTATTTT
V gene: TRBV21-1; clone size: -; J gene: TRBJ1-1; D gene: -; CDR3 protein: CASSNRDRDVDTEAFF; CDR3 DNA: TGTGCCAGCAGCAATCGGGACAGGGACGTCGACACTGAAGCTTTCTTT
V gene: TRBV3-1/TRBV3-2; clone size: few; J gene: TRBJ2-1; D gene: -; CDR3 protein: CASSRRRGINEQFF; CDR3 DNA: TGTGCCAGCAGCCGAAGAAGGGGGATCAATGAGCAGTTCTTC
V gene: TRBV7-2; clone size: -; J gene: TRBJ2-5; D gene: -; CDR3 protein: CASSLSRRGVETQYF; CDR3 DNA: TGTGCCAGCAGCTTAAGTCGGAGGGGTGTCGAGACCCAGTACTTC
V gene: TRBV4-2; clone size: -; J gene: TRBJ1-5; D gene: TRBD1; CDR3 protein: CASSLRTGRGQPQHF; CDR3 DNA: TGTGCCAGCAGCCTAAGGACAGGGAGGGGTCAGCCCCAGCATTTT
V gene: TRBV24-1; clone size: -; J gene: TRBJ2-1; D gene: -; CDR3 protein: CATSERGLLYNEQFF; CDR3 DNA: TGTGCCACCAGTGAGCGCGGACTACTTTACAATGAGCAGTTCTTC
V gene: TRBV7-2; clone size: -; J gene: TRBJ2-5; D gene: -; CDR3 protein: CASSLDVVVGLPWQETQYF; CDR3 DNA: TGTGCCAGCAGCTTAGATGTGGTGGTAGGACTTCCATGGCAAGAGACCCAGTACTTC
V gene: TRBV30; clone size: few; J gene: TRBJ1-2; D gene: -; CDR3 protein: CAGGREGSYTF; CDR3 DNA: TGTGCCGGTGGGCGGGAGGGGAGCTACACCTTC
V gene: TRBV6-5; clone size: -; J gene: TRBJ1-5; D gene: -; CDR3 protein: CASSYPGSGNQPQHF; CDR3 DNA: TGTGCCAGCAGTTATCCGGGGTCTGGCAATCAGCCCCAGCATTTT
V gene: TRBV6-5; clone size: -; J gene: TRBJ1-2; D gene: TRBD1; CDR3 protein: CASRQGEFYGYTF; CDR3 DNA: TGTGCCAGCAGACAGGGGGAGTTCTATGGCTACACCTTC
V gene: TRBV2; clone size: once; J gene: TRBJ2-3; D gene: TRBD2; CDR3 protein: CASLSSGGTDTQYF; CDR3 DNA: TGTGCCAGCCTCTCTAGCGGAGGTACAGATACGCAGTATTTT
V gene: TRBV9; clone size: -; J gene: TRBJ1-2; D gene: -; CDR3 protein: CAREVGANYGYTF; CDR3 DNA: TGTGCCAGGGAAGTAGGAGCTAACTATGGCTACACCTTC
V gene: TRBV6-5; clone size: -; J gene: TRBJ1-1; D gene: -; CDR3 protein: CASSYSGGRTEAFF; CDR3 DNA: TGTGCCAGCAGTTACTCAGGAGGGAGGACTGAAGCTTTCTTT